Sequencing of this T cell receptor beta chain was carried out in a study of early stage breast cancer tumors. Across the study: ER+/PR+/HER2- status applied to about 75% of the 16 invasive breast tumors.

About this clone: As yet, its antigen is unknown.

Overall study results and limits: Commonly generated sequences made up most enriched TCRB sequences shared between patients. Bulk DNA sequencing of unsorted cells missed chain pairing and markers. Blood repertoires resembled normal breast more than tumor.

Clones were sequenced by immunoSEQ multiplex PCR, and TCRdb holds only the in-frame ones, with some missing. This table holds about 28,000 clones, 80% found once. CDR1 and CDR2 (germline): ENHRY, SYGVKD. This CDR3 is built from 15 residues. The trim removed 4 bases at V and 0 bases at J, leaving 4 bases unmatched. This receptor was taken from a person aged 55 to 69 with breast cancer. The chain joins TRBV10-3 to TRBJ2-7; TRBD2 matches at 9 bases. Sequenced material: blood. The CDR3 DNA reads as TGTGCCATCAGTGGGGCTAGCGGGGTCTCCTACGAGCAGTACTTC. Its translation: CAISGASGVSYEQYF.